These T cell receptor beta chains were read from a single sample in a study of cytomegalovirus exposure and HLA in healthy donors. Libraries were prepared by immunoSEQ multiplex PCR; TCRdb keeps only in-frame clonotypes and omits some of them. Of more than 85,000 clones in the sample, roughly a tenth were seen once. The material sequenced was PBMCs. Source of these receptors: a man aged 45-65 years in good health and CMV-seropositive. CDR3s include the opening cysteine and the closing phenylalanine or tryptophan. The D gene is left open where the match is weak. A clone size is listed for some rows: how often the clone was seen (once, few, many), or a class if it is expanded.

v_gene: TRBV14; j_gene: TRBJ2-7; abundance: -; d_gene: TRBD2; CDR3nt: TGTGCCAGCACCTACTCAGCTAGCGGAATTTACGAGCAGTACTTC; CDR3aa: CASTYSASGIYEQYF
v_gene: TRBV7-9; j_gene: TRBJ2-7; abundance: few; d_gene: TRBD2; CDR3nt: TGTGCCAGTAGGCTAGCGGCTTTCTCCTACGAGCAGTACTTC; CDR3aa: CASRLAAFSYEQYF
v_gene: TRBV30; j_gene: TRBJ2-7; abundance: -; d_gene: TRBD1; CDR3nt: TGTGCCTGGAATACAAACTTACTGGGACAGGGAACGGGGTCCGCCTACGAGCAGTACTTC; CDR3aa: CAWNTNLLGQGTGSAYEQYF
v_gene: TRBV28; j_gene: TRBJ2-7; abundance: -; d_gene: -; CDR3nt: TGTGCCAGCAGTTCCCCCTCCCCCGAGTTCTCCTACGAGCAGTACTTC; CDR3aa: CASSSPSPEFSYEQYF
v_gene: TRBV4-2; j_gene: TRBJ2-7; abundance: few; d_gene: -; CDR3nt: TGTGCCAGCAGCCCTGGAGGCCTCTCCTACGAGCAGTACTTC; CDR3aa: CASSPGGLSYEQYF
v_gene: TRBV10-3; j_gene: TRBJ2-7; abundance: -; d_gene: TRBD1; CDR3nt: TGTGCCATCAGTAGACAGGGGGCAGACGAGCAGTACTTC; CDR3aa: CAISRQGADEQYF
v_gene: TRBV7-9; j_gene: TRBJ2-7; abundance: -; d_gene: TRBD2; CDR3nt: TGTGCCAGCAGCTTAGGTCCTAGCGGAGGGGCCGAGCAGTACTTC; CDR3aa: CASSLGPSGGAEQYF
v_gene: TRBV5-4; j_gene: TRBJ1-2; abundance: -; d_gene: -; CDR3nt: TGTGCCAGCAGCCAGGGGTCTCGAGCTACCTCGAATGGCTACACCTTC; CDR3aa: CASSQGSRATSNGYTF
v_gene: TRBV30; j_gene: TRBJ1-5; abundance: -; d_gene: -; CDR3nt: TGTGCCTGGGGCAAACAGGGCACTAATCAGCCCCAGCATTTT; CDR3aa: CAWGKQGTNQPQHF
v_gene: TRBV25-1; j_gene: TRBJ2-7; abundance: -; d_gene: -; CDR3nt: TGTGCCAGCAGTGATCGGGGTATATACGAGCAGTACTTC; CDR3aa: CASSDRGIYEQYF
v_gene: TRBV7-2; j_gene: TRBJ2-7; abundance: few; d_gene: TRBD1; CDR3nt: TGTGCCAGCAGCCCCGGGACAGGGGTGGACGAGCAGTACTTC; CDR3aa: CASSPGTGVDEQYF
v_gene: TRBV2; j_gene: TRBJ2-1; abundance: few; d_gene: TRBD2; CDR3nt: TGTGCCAGCCTAGCGGGCCTCTACAATGAGCAGTTCTTC; CDR3aa: CASLAGLYNEQFF
v_gene: TRBV28; j_gene: TRBJ1-2; abundance: few; d_gene: -; CDR3nt: TGTGCCAGCAGTCCAAGTGGGCAGACCTTCTATGGCTACACCTTC; CDR3aa: CASSPSGQTFYGYTF
v_gene: TRBV11-3; j_gene: TRBJ2-7; abundance: -; d_gene: TRBD2; CDR3nt: TGTGCCAGCAGCCCCGATAGCGGGAGGGCCCCCTACGAGCAGTACTTC; CDR3aa: CASSPDSGRAPYEQYF
v_gene: TRBV29-1; j_gene: TRBJ2-7; abundance: few; d_gene: TRBD2; CDR3nt: TGCAGCGCCCGGACTAGCGGTAAATACGAGCAGTACTTC; CDR3aa: CSARTSGKYEQYF
v_gene: TRBV7-8; j_gene: TRBJ2-5; abundance: few; d_gene: -; CDR3nt: TGTGCCAGCAGCCAGGATGGACAGAGGGGAGAGACCCAGTACTTC; CDR3aa: CASSQDGQRGETQYF
v_gene: TRBV28; j_gene: TRBJ2-5; abundance: few; d_gene: TRBD2; CDR3nt: TGTGCCAGCAGTATCGCCGGGACTAGCGGGAGGCGCCAAGAGACCCAGTACTTC; CDR3aa: CASSIAGTSGRRQETQYF
v_gene: TRBV2; j_gene: TRBJ2-5; abundance: -; d_gene: -; CDR3nt: TGTGCCAGCAGAAGGCAGGGAAGGCGAGAGACCCAGTACTTC; CDR3aa: CASRRQGRRETQYF
v_gene: TRBV19; j_gene: TRBJ1-2; abundance: few; d_gene: TRBD1; CDR3nt: TGTGCCAGTAGTCCCCCGGGAGGGGGCGGCTATGGCTACACCTTC; CDR3aa: CASSPPGGGGYGYTF
v_gene: TRBV6-6; j_gene: TRBJ2-1; abundance: few; d_gene: TRBD2; CDR3nt: TGTGCCAGCAGTTACCGGGGACTAGCGGGAGGTGGAGAGCAGTTCTTC; CDR3aa: CASSYRGLAGGGEQFF
v_gene: TRBV7-3; j_gene: TRBJ2-1; abundance: -; d_gene: TRBD2; CDR3nt: TGTGCCAGCAGCTTAAGTATTACGGGAGGGGGTGAGCAGTTCTTC; CDR3aa: CASSLSITGGGEQFF
v_gene: TRBV4-1; j_gene: TRBJ2-1; abundance: -; d_gene: TRBD2; CDR3nt: TGCGCCAGCAGCCAAGGGGACAGTAGCGGGAGATCGTACAATGAGCAGTTCTTC; CDR3aa: CASSQGDSSGRSYNEQFF
v_gene: TRBV9; j_gene: TRBJ1-4; abundance: few; d_gene: -; CDR3nt: TGTGCCAGCAGCGATTCCCGGGAGGAAGAAAAACTGTTTTTT; CDR3aa: CASSDSREEEKLFF
v_gene: TRBV28; j_gene: TRBJ1-4; abundance: -; d_gene: -; CDR3nt: TGTGCCAGCAGGCTCGACAGTTATGAAAAACTGTTTTTT; CDR3aa: CASRLDSYEKLFF
v_gene: TRBV30; j_gene: TRBJ1-6; abundance: -; d_gene: -; CDR3nt: TGTGCCTGGAGTTGGGCGACAGCCCCTAATTCACCCCTCCACTTT; CDR3aa: CAWSWATAPNSPLHF
v_gene: TRBV6-1; j_gene: TRBJ2-7; abundance: -; d_gene: TRBD1; CDR3nt: TGTGCCAGCCAACAGGGGTCGATGGACTCCTACGAGCAGTACTTC; CDR3aa: CASQQGSMDSYEQYF
v_gene: TRBV2; j_gene: TRBJ2-1; abundance: -; d_gene: TRBD2; CDR3nt: TGTGCCAGCAACCAGGGACTAGCGGGAGAGTGGGGAAATGAGCAGTTCTTC; CDR3aa: CASNQGLAGEWGNEQFF
v_gene: TRBV7-8; j_gene: TRBJ2-1; abundance: -; d_gene: TRBD1; CDR3nt: TGTGCCAGCAGCTTCCGGGACAGGGGGCTTTACAATGAGCAGTTCTTC; CDR3aa: CASSFRDRGLYNEQFF
v_gene: TRBV9; j_gene: TRBJ2-3; abundance: -; d_gene: TRBD2; CDR3nt: TGTGCCAGCCAACTAGCGGGGGGCATGGATACGCAGTATTTT; CDR3aa: CASQLAGGMDTQYF
v_gene: TRBV28; j_gene: TRBJ2-1; abundance: few; d_gene: TRBD2; CDR3nt: TGTGCCAGCAGTTTTCCGGGGACTAGCTTCGATGAGCAGTTCTTC; CDR3aa: CASSFPGTSFDEQFF
v_gene: TRBV5-1; j_gene: TRBJ1-1; abundance: -; d_gene: TRBD1; CDR3nt: TGCGCCAGCAGCAACGACAGGGGTGAAGCTTTCTTT; CDR3aa: CASSNDRGEAFF
v_gene: TRBV6-1; j_gene: TRBJ2-2; abundance: few; d_gene: -; CDR3nt: TGTGCCAGCAGTGGGGGGCAGGTGAGCACCGGGGAGCTGTTTTTT; CDR3aa: CASSGGQVSTGELFF
v_gene: TRBV5-5; j_gene: TRBJ1-5; abundance: -; d_gene: -; CDR3nt: TGTGCCAGCAGCCTGGAGGGAGGCAATCAGCCCCAGCATTTT; CDR3aa: CASSLEGGNQPQHF
v_gene: TRBV5-6; j_gene: TRBJ2-4; abundance: -; d_gene: -; CDR3nt: TGTGCCAGCACCTCGGTAGCCAAAAACATTCAGTACTTC; CDR3aa: CASTSVAKNIQYF
v_gene: TRBV5-6; j_gene: TRBJ1-4; abundance: -; d_gene: TRBD1; CDR3nt: TGTGCCAGCAGCTCCACCGGGACAGACCTCCCCCCCCATGAAAAACTGTTTTTT; CDR3aa: CASSSTGTDLPPHEKLFF
v_gene: TRBV5-4; j_gene: TRBJ2-7; abundance: few; d_gene: -; CDR3nt: TGTGCCAGCAGCGGCGGGACGGTCTACGAGCAGTACTTC; CDR3aa: CASSGGTVYEQYF